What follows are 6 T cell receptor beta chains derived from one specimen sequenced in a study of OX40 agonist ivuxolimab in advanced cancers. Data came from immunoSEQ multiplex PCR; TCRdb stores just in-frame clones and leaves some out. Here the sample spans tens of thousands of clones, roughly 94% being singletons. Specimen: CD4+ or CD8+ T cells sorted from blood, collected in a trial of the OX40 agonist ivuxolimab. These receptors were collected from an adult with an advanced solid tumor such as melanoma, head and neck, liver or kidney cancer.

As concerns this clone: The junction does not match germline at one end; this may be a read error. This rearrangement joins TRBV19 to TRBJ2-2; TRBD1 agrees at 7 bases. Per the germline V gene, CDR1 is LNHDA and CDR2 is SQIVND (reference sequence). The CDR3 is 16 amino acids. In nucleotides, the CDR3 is TGTGCCAGTAGTGTAACGTACAGGGGTCACACCGGGAAGCTGTTTTTT. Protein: CASSVTYRGHTGKLFF.

The CDR3: CASSLGGDVNYGYTF. CDR3 nucleotide sequence: TGTGCCAGCAGCTTAGGAGGGGACGTCAACTATGGCTACACCTTC. The J gene is TRBJ1-2, the V gene TRBV7-2, with a weak D call TRBD1 (5 bases). V was shortened by 1 base and J by 2 bases, with 11 bases between the two germline ends. This CDR3 comprises 15 residues. Per the germline V gene, CDR1 is SGHTA and CDR2 is FQGNSA. Combining the CDR3 with reference TRBV7-2 and TRBJ1-2 gives the whole variable domain GAGVSQSPSNKVTEKGKDVELRCDPISGHTALYWYRQSLGQGLEFLIYFQGNSAPDKSGLPSDRFSAERTGGSVSTLTIQRTQQEDSAVYLCASSLGGDVNYGYTFGSGTRLTVV.

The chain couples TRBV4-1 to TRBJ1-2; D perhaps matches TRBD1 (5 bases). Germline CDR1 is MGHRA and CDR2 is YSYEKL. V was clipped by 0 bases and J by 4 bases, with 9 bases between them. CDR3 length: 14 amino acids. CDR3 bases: TGCGCCAGCAGCCAAGATTTTGGGGCCTATGGCTACACCTTC. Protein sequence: CASSQDFGAYGYTF.

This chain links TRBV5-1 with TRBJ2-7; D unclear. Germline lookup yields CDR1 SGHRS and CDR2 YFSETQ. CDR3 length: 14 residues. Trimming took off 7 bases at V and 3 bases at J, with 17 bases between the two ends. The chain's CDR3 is CASSPRTPGYEQYF. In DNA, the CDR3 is TGCGCCAGCTCCCCGCGGACCCCCGGCTACGAGCAGTACTTC.

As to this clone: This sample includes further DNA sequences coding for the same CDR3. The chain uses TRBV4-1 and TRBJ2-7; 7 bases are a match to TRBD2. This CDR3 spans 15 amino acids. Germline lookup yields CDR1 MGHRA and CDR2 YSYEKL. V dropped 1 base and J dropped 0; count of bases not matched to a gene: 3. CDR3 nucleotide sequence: TGCGCCAGCAGCCAAGTGGGCGGGAGCTCCTACGAGCAGTACTTC. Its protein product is CASSQVGGSSYEQYF.

The CDR3 spells CARQDGTWIDNEQFF. The CDR3 DNA is TGTGCCCGTCAGGATGGGACCTGGATAGACAATGAGCAGTTCTTC. The chain carries TRBV28 and TRBJ2-1; D is tentatively TRBD1 or TRBD2 (5 bases each). Trimming shortened V by 11 bases and J by 5 bases, and 22 bases separated the two germline ends. This CDR3 has 15 residues. Germline V gives CDR1 MDHEN, CDR2 SYDVKM.